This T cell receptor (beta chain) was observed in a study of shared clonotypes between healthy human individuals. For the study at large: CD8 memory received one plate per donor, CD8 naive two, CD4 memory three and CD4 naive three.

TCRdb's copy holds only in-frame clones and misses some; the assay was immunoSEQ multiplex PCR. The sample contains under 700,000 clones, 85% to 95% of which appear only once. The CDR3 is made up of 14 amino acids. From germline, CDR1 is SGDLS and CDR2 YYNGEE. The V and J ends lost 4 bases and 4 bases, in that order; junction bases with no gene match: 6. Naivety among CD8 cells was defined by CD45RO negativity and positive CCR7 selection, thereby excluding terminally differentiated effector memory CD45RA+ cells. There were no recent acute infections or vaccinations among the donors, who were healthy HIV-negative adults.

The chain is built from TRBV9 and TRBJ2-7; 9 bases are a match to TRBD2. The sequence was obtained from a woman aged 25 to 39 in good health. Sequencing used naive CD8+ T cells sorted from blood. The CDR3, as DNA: TGTGCCAGCAGCCCCGGGACTAGCTTATACGAGCAGTACTTC. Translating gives CASSPGTSLYEQYF.